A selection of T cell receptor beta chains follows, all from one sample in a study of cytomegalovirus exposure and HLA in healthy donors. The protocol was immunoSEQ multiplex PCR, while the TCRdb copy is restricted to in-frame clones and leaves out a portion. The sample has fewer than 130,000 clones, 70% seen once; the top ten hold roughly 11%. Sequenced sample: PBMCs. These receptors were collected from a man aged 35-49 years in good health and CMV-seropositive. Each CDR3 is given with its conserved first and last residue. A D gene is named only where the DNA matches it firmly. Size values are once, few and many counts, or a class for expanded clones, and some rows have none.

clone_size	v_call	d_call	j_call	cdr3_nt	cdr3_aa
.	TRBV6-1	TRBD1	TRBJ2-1	TGTGCCAGCAGTGATGGACAGGGACCAAAGCAGTTCTTC	CASSDGQGPKQFF
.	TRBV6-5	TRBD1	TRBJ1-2	TGTGCCAGCACCAGGGGACAGGGTAGAAGCTACACCTTC	CASTRGQGRSYTF
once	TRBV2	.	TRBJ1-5	TGTGCCAGCACCGAGGCACAGGGTGGCAATCAGCCCCAGCATTTT	CASTEAQGGNQPQHF
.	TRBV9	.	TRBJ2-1	TGTGCCAGCAGCGTAGAAGGGCTAGCGCGGAATGAGCAGTTCTTC	CASSVEGLARNEQFF
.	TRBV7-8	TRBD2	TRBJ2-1	TGTGCCAGCAGCCCCGCCGGGACTAGCGGCAATGGGCAGTTCTTC	CASSPAGTSGNGQFF
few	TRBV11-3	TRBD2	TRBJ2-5	TGTGCCAGCAGCTTAGGTTCTCAGACTAGCGGAGAGACCCAGTACTTC	CASSLGSQTSGETQYF
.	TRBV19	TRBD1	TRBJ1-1	TGTGCCAGTACCGGGACAGGGTACACTGAAGCTTTCTTT	CASTGTGYTEAFF
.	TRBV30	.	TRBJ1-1	TGTGCCTGGAGTGGGACAGCACCTGAAGCTTTCTTT	CAWSGTAPEAFF
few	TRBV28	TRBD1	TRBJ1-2	TGTGCCAGCAGTGCCGACAGGGGGCGCAGAGCCTTC	CASSADRGRRAF
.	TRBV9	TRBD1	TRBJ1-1	TGTGCCAGCAGCGGCTTTGGCAGGGGGCAATACTATGAAGCTTTCTTT	CASSGFGRGQYYEAFF
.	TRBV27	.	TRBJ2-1	TGTGCCAGCGGGAGAGGGGACTCTTACAATGAGCAGTTCTTC	CASGRGDSYNEQFF
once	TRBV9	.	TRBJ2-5	TGTGCCAGCAGCGCTCAGACAGGTCAAGAGACCCAGTACTTC	CASSAQTGQETQYF
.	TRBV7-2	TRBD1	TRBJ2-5	TGTGCCAGCAGCTCCTCAGGACAGGGGGAGACCCAGTACTTC	CASSSSGQGETQYF
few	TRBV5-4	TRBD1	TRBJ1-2	TGTGCCAGCAGCCCGCCCGGGACAGCTAACTATGGCTACACCTTC	CASSPPGTANYGYTF
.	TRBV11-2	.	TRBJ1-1	TGTGCCAGCAGCCCGACAGTGAACACTGAAGCTTTCTTT	CASSPTVNTEAFF
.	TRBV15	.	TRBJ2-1	TGTGCCACCAGCAGATCCGACACGGCCCTCAATGAGCAGTTCTTC	CATSRSDTALNEQFF
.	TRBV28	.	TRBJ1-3	TGTGCCAGCAGTTTAGTCCAGGGTCTTCCCTCTGGAAACACCATATATTTT	CASSLVQGLPSGNTIYF
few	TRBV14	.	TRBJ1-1	TGTGCCAGCAGCCGTCGGATTCAGGGACACTTCACTGAAGCTTTCTTT	CASSRRIQGHFTEAFF
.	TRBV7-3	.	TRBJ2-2	TGTGCCAGCAGGAAGATAGGACTTAACACCGGGGAGCTGTTTTTT	CASRKIGLNTGELFF
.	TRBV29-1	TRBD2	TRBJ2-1	TGCAGCGCCAAACTAGCGGGATACAATGAGCAGTTCTTC	CSAKLAGYNEQFF
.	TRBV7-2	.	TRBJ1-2	TGTGCCAGCAGCGTATCTCCCGGGGTTAACTATGGCTACACCTTC	CASSVSPGVNYGYTF
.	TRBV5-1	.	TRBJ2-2	TGCGCCAGCAGCTTGGCGGTGCTAGCTAGTTCAGCCGGGGAGCTGTTTTTT	CASSLAVLASSAGELFF
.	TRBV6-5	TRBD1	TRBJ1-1	TGTGCCAGCATTTGGGACAGGAACACTGAAGCTTTCTTT	CASIWDRNTEAFF
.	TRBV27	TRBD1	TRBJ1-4	TGTGCCAGTAGAGCCGGGACAGGGGCGTTCACTAATGAAAAACTGTTTTTT	CASRAGTGAFTNEKLFF
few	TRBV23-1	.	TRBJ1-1	TGCGCCAGCAGTCAATCGGCAGGAGCGGGTGTTTTCAACACTGAAGCTTTCTTT	CASSQSAGAGVFNTEAFF
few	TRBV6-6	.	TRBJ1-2	TGTGCCAGCAGTACACTGGGGGCACAGACCTATGGCTACACCTTC	CASSTLGAQTYGYTF
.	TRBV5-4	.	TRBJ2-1	TGTGCCAGCAGCTTGGACCTCAGGGATGAGCAGTTCTTC	CASSLDLRDEQFF
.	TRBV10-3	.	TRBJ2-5	TGTGCCATCAGTGAGTCTGGCGGTCAAGAGACCCAGTACTTC	CAISESGGQETQYF
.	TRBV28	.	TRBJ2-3	TGTGCCAGCAACCCGGGATCCGAGTTTTCAGATACGCAGTATTTT	CASNPGSEFSDTQYF
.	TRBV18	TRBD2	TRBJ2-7	TGTGCCAGCTCACCCCCAGCGGGAGGGGGCGAGCAGTACTTC	CASSPPAGGGEQYF
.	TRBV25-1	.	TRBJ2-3	TGTGCCAGCAGTTCAGGGATGGGGGCCGATACGCAGTATTTT	CASSSGMGADTQYF
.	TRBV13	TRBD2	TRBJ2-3	TGTGCCAGCAGCCAAAGCGGGAGGGCCTATAATACGCAGTATTTT	CASSQSGRAYNTQYF
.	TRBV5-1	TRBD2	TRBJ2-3	TGCGCCAGCAGTGTGGGACTAGCGCCTAGCACAGATACGCAGTATTTT	CASSVGLAPSTDTQYF
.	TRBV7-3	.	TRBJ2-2	TGTGCCAGCAGCTTATATTCGGGACAGAACACCGGGGAGCTGTTTTTT	CASSLYSGQNTGELFF
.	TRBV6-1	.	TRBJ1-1	TGTGCCAGCAAGGTCTCTGACTTGAACACTGAAGCTTTCTTT	CASKVSDLNTEAFF
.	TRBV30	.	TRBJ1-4	TGTGCCTGGAGTGTACTGGAGGGGCTGGGAGAAAAACTGTTTTTT	CAWSVLEGLGEKLFF
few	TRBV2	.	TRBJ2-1	TGTGCCAGCAGTTCTAGCCCAGTGCAGTTCTTC	CASSSSPVQFF
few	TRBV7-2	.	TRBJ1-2	TGTGCCAGCAGCCCTACCAGGGACACAGATGGCTACACCTTC	CASSPTRDTDGYTF
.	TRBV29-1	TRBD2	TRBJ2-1	TGCAGCGTTGAGACCCTAGCGTTGCCTAGCGGGAGCGATGAGCAGTTCTTC	CSVETLALPSGSDEQFF
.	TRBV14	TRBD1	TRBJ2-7	TGTGCCAGCAGCCAAGGTTACCAGGGGGCCTACGAGCAGTACTTC	CASSQGYQGAYEQYF
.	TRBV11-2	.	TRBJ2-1	TGTGCCAGCAGCTTAGCGGACAACTCCTACAATGAGCAGTTCTTC	CASSLADNSYNEQFF
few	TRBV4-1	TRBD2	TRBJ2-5	TGCGCCAGCAGCCAAGCCGGCGGGAGGGCCGAAGAGACCCAGTACTTC	CASSQAGGRAEETQYF
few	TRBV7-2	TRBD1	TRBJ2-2	TGTGCCAGCAGACTACAGGGGAACGGGGAGCTGTTTTTT	CASRLQGNGELFF
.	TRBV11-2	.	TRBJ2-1	TGTGCCAGCAGCTTCCCTATATCGAGGCAGTTCTTC	CASSFPISRQFF
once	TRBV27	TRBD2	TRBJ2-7	TGTGCCAGCAGCGATGATAGCGGGAGCACCTACGAGCAGTACTTC	CASSDDSGSTYEQYF
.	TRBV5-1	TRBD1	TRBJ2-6	TGCGCCAGCAGTAAGGGGGCCCCTGGGGCCAACGTCCTGACTTTC	CASSKGAPGANVLTF
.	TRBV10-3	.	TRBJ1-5	TGTGCCGCTGGTAGGGGTGGGCTTCAGCCCCAGCATTTT	CAAGRGGLQPQHF
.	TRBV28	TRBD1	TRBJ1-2	TGTGCCAGCAGTTCCCCGGACAGGGGGCGGGGCTACACCTTC	CASSSPDRGRGYTF
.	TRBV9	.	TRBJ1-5	TGTGCCAGCAGCCCCGAGAGTAGCTCACAGCCCCAGCATTTT	CASSPESSSQPQHF
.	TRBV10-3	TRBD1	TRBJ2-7	TGTGCCATCAGGGGACAGGGGAACTCCTACGAGCAGTACTTC	CAIRGQGNSYEQYF
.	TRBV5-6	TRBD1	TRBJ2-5	TGTGCCAGCAGCCTCACAGGGGGCATATTAGGAGAGACCCAGTACTTC	CASSLTGGILGETQYF
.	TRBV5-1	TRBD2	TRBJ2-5	TGCGCCAGCAGCTCACAACCGGGACTAGCGGGACAAGAGACCCAGTACTTC	CASSSQPGLAGQETQYF
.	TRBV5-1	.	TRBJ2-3	TGCGCCAGCAGCCGAACAGGGATCACAAGCACAGATACGCAGTATTTT	CASSRTGITSTDTQYF
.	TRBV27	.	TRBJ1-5	TGTGCCAGCAGTATGGACAGCCTATTCAATCAGCCCCAGCATTTT	CASSMDSLFNQPQHF
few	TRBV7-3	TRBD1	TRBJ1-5	TGTGCCAGAACAGGGGGCAATCAGCCCCAGCATTTT	CARTGGNQPQHF
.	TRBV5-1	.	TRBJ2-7	TGCGCCAGCAGGACCGGGAGTAGCGAGCAGTACTTC	CASRTGSSEQYF
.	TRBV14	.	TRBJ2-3	TGTGCCAGCAGCCACAAAGCCCCAGGGAGGGATACGCAGTATTTT	CASSHKAPGRDTQYF
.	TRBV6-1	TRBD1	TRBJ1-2	TGTGCCAGCAGTGAAGCTGGGGACAGTGTCTATGGCTACACCTTC	CASSEAGDSVYGYTF
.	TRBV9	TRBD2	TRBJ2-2	TGTGCCAGCAGCGTGGCTAGCGGGAGTACCGGGGAGCTGTTTTTT	CASSVASGSTGELFF
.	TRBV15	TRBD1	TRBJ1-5	TGTGCCACCAGCAGAGAAGGCGGACAGGAAAATCAGCCCCAGCATTTT	CATSREGGQENQPQHF